This T cell receptor beta chain was captured by sequencing in a study of T cell repertoires in cytomegalovirus infection. In regard to this clonotype: Its antigen is not identified.

TCRdb passed the reads through MiXCR, listing each CDR3 protein once. The sample records approximately 910,000 distinct CDR3 sequences, roughly 30% being singletons. V dropped 1 base and J dropped 4 bases, with 8 bases sitting between them. Germline V gives CDR1 MNHEY, CDR2 SMNVEV (reference sequence). CDR3 length: 15 residues. The receptor was derived from a human donor in good health (CMV status not recorded). Some clones in this sample may be carry-over from other donors' samples. The chain joins TRBV27 to TRBJ2-6; D is ambiguous. The sequences come from cultured CD8+ T cells from PBMCs, collected from culture after CMV antigen stimulation. CDR3 amino acids: CASSLFLLGANVLTF. CDR3 coding DNA: TGTGCCAGCAGTTTATTTTTACTGGGGGCCAACGTCCTGACTTTC.